A selection of T cell receptor beta chains follows, all from one sample in a study of CD8+ T cells in alopecia areata. The table came from immunoSEQ multiplex PCR; TCRdb's copy has only in-frame clones and leaves some out. The sample lists 95,000 to 100,000 clones, 55% to 75% seen once, with over 15% in the top ten. The input for sequencing was CD8+ T cells sorted from blood, taken at approximately week 56, from a patient treated with tofacitinib. Receptors were obtained from a human donor with alopecia areata. The CDR3 runs from the conserved cysteine through the conserved F or W. D genes are given only for firm matches. Only some rows state a clone size, as once, few, many or a class for expanded clones.

clone size	V gene	J gene	D gene	CDR3 length	CDR3 protein	CDR3 DNA
once	TRBV11-2	TRBJ2-3	NA	16	CASSSYAGRGTDTQYF	TGTGCCAGCAGCTCGTACGCGGGACGCGGCACAGATACGCAGTATTTT
NA	TRBV5-1	TRBJ2-1	TRBD2	16	CASSSRPGGSYNEQFF	TGCGCCAGCAGCTCCAGACCGGGGGGGTCGTACAATGAGCAGTTCTTC
NA	TRBV5-1	TRBJ1-2	TRBD1	16	CASKDFPGQGNYGYTF	TGCGCCAGCAAGGATTTCCCGGGACAGGGTAACTATGGCTACACCTTC
NA	TRBV2	TRBJ2-1	NA	12	CASKISYNEQFF	TGTGCCAGCAAAATCTCCTACAATGAGCAGTTCTTC
NA	TRBV5-5	TRBJ2-2	TRBD2	14	CASSGEGRTGELFF	TGTGCCAGCAGCGGGGAGGGTCGCACCGGGGAGCTGTTTTTT
NA	TRBV19	TRBJ1-5	NA	14	CASSIALSDQPQHF	TGTGCCAGTAGTATTGCCCTGTCCGACCAGCCCCAGCATTTT
NA	TRBV29-1	TRBJ1-2	TRBD1	12	CSVADRVYGYTF	TGCAGCGTTGCGGACAGGGTCTATGGCTACACCTTC
NA	TRBV15	TRBJ1-6	NA	14	CATSSPGVNSPLHF	TGTGCCACCAGCAGCCCAGGGGTAAATTCACCCCTCCACTTT
many	TRBV7-9	TRBJ2-3	NA	14	CASSPLRAGDTQYF	TGTGCCAGCAGCCCCCTAAGGGCAGGAGATACGCAGTATTTT
NA	TRBV27	TRBJ2-2	TRBD2	15	CASSLDVGGSGELFF	TGTGCCAGCAGTTTGGATGTGGGGGGGTCCGGGGAGCTGTTTTTT
NA	TRBV29-1	TRBJ2-5	NA	11	CSVEGDGVQYF	TGCAGCGTTGAAGGCGACGGTGTGCAGTACTTC
NA	TRBV7-3	TRBJ2-3	NA	16	CASSLSGTRRSDTQYF	TGTGCCAGCAGCTTATCAGGAACGCGAAGATCAGATACGCAGTATTTT
once	TRBV5-1	TRBJ1-1	NA	14	CASSLRSPNTEAFF	TGCGCCAGCAGCTTGAGGTCACCGAACACTGAAGCTTTCTTT
NA	TRBV27	TRBJ1-6	TRBD1	15	CASSWSTGGSSPLHF	TGTGCCAGCAGTTGGAGTACAGGGGGGAGTTCACCCCTCCACTTT
NA	TRBV19	TRBJ1-5	TRBD1	16	CASSIGRGVTNQPQHF	TGTGCCAGTAGTATCGGCAGGGGGGTGACGAATCAGCCCCAGCATTTT
NA	TRBV5-1	TRBJ2-2	NA	14	CASSLPRSAGELFF	TGCGCCAGCAGCTTGCCGAGGTCGGCCGGGGAGCTGTTTTTT
few	TRBV2	TRBJ2-5	NA	13	CASSEYREETQYF	TGTGCCAGCAGTGAATACAGGGAGGAGACCCAGTACTTC
once	TRBV25-1	TRBJ2-1	NA	12	CARRLGGPEQFF	TGTGCCAGGAGACTAGGGGGCCCAGAGCAGTTCTTC
NA	TRBV5-5	TRBJ2-7	NA	16	CASSLARTGLNYEQYF	TGTGCCAGCAGCTTAGCCCGGACAGGACTAAACTACGAGCAGTACTTC
NA	TRBV29-1	TRBJ2-2	NA	14	CSVQGDGAAGELFF	TGCAGCGTACAGGGAGACGGGGCGGCCGGGGAGCTGTTTTTT
NA	TRBV7-2	TRBJ2-1	NA	16	CASSLKLAGIYNEQFF	TGTGCCAGCAGCTTAAAGCTTGCGGGGATCTACAATGAGCAGTTCTTC
once	TRBV7-8	TRBJ1-2	TRBD1	16	CASSLPDRGGTYGYTF	TGTGCCAGCAGCTTACCGGACAGGGGCGGTACCTATGGCTACACCTTC
NA	TRBV9	TRBJ1-2	NA	10	CASGGYGYTF	TGTGCTAGCGGGGGCTATGGCTACACCTTC
few	TRBV29-1	TRBJ2-7	NA	16	CSAGGGHYDSSYEQYF	TGCAGCGCAGGAGGAGGGCACTATGATTCTTCCTACGAGCAGTACTTC
once	TRBV5-6	TRBJ2-5	NA	13	CASSLGRGETQYF	TGTGCCAGCAGCTTGGGGAGGGGAGAGACCCAGTACTTC
NA	TRBV19	TRBJ2-1	NA	12	CASSRLGDEQFF	TGTGCCAGTAGTAGATTGGGTGATGAGCAGTTCTTC
few	TRBV29-1	TRBJ2-2	NA	14	CSVVRSPNTGELFF	TGCAGCGTTGTTCGTTCCCCGAACACCGGGGAGCTGTTTTTT
NA	TRBV30	TRBJ1-6	NA	13	CAWSVAKNSPLHF	TGTGCCTGGAGTGTGGCCAAAAATTCACCCCTCCACTTT
NA	TRBV6-5	TRBJ2-2	NA	14	CASSYSDIAGELFF	TGTGCCAGCAGTTACTCAGACATCGCCGGGGAGCTGTTTTTT
few	TRBV15	TRBJ2-1	TRBD1	14	CATRGTGAYNEQFF	TGTGCCACCAGGGGGACAGGAGCCTACAATGAGCAGTTCTTC
once	TRBV5-6	TRBJ1-5	TRBD1	15	CASSLGDRGNQPQHF	TGTGCCAGCAGCTTGGGGGACAGAGGTAATCAGCCCCAGCATTTT
NA	TRBV4-1	TRBJ1-4	NA	16	CASSQDVGNANEKLFF	TGCGCCAGCAGCCAAGATGTGGGGAATGCTAATGAAAAACTGTTTTTT
few	TRBV5-1	TRBJ2-1	TRBD1	13	CASRTGGHNEQFF	TGCGCCAGCAGGACAGGGGGCCACAATGAGCAGTTCTTC
NA	TRBV5-6	TRBJ1-5	NA	13	CASSLSGDQPQHF	TGTGCCAGCAGCTTGAGCGGGGATCAGCCCCAGCATTTT
NA	TRBV7-8	TRBJ1-2	TRBD1	15	CASSLGTANTYGYTF	TGTGCCAGCAGCTTGGGGACAGCTAATACTTATGGCTACACCTTC
few	TRBV11-2	TRBJ1-1	NA	12	CASSSLQEEAFF	TGTGCCAGCAGCTCCCTACAGGAAGAAGCTTTCTTT
NA	TRBV6-5	TRBJ2-7	NA	11	CASSYYGEQYF	TGTGCCAGCAGTTACTACGGCGAGCAGTACTTC
NA	TRBV5-1	TRBJ2-7	NA	15	CASSLIGTGQYEQYF	TGCGCCAGCAGCTTGATCGGGACCGGGCAATACGAGCAGTACTTC
once	TRBV11-1	TRBJ2-3	NA	13	CASSLTRGRTQYF	TGTGCCAGCAGCTTAACCCGAGGGCGGACGCAGTATTTT
few	TRBV5-1	TRBJ2-1	TRBD1	15	CASSTRDRLYNEQFF	TGCGCCAGCAGCACCCGGGACAGACTCTACAATGAGCAGTTCTTC
NA	TRBV6-6	TRBJ1-3	NA	11	CASNSGNTIYF	TGTGCCAGCAACTCTGGAAACACCATATATTTT
few	TRBV28	TRBJ2-5	NA	15	CASSQLRGIEETQYF	TGTGCCAGCAGCCAACTCAGGGGAATTGAAGAGACCCAGTACTTC
few	TRBV5-1	TRBJ2-2	NA	14	CASSFSVGSGELFF	TGCGCCAGCAGCTTCTCTGTCGGATCCGGGGAGCTGTTTTTT
NA	TRBV13	TRBJ2-7	TRBD2	17	CASSSAIGTSGGYEQYF	TGTGCCAGCAGCTCGGCAATCGGGACTAGCGGAGGCTACGAGCAGTACTTC
NA	TRBV19	TRBJ1-2	NA	13	CASSWTTNYGYTF	TGTGCCAGTAGTTGGACAACTAACTATGGCTACACCTTC
NA	TRBV15	TRBJ1-5	NA	13	CATSLGSNQPQHF	TGTGCCACCAGCCTGGGTAGCAATCAGCCCCAGCATTTT
NA	TRBV6-1	TRBJ2-7	TRBD2	18	CASSGLANLRLRSYEQYF	TGTGCCAGCAGTGGACTAGCCAATTTACGTTTGAGGTCCTACGAGCAGTACTTC
NA	TRBV7-2	TRBJ2-2	NA	13	CASRPTGAGELFF	TGTGCCAGCAGGCCAACGGGGGCCGGGGAGCTGTTTTTT
NA	TRBV13	TRBJ2-1	TRBD2	16	CASSRTGTRDYNEQFF	TGTGCCAGCAGCAGAACCGGGACTAGAGACTACAATGAGCAGTTCTTC
NA	TRBV11-2	TRBJ1-4	NA	16	CASSLRGPATNEKLFF	TGTGCCAGCAGCTTAAGAGGTCCAGCAACTAATGAAAAACTGTTTTTT
NA	TRBV9	TRBJ1-1	TRBD1	13	CASSVGDRGTAFF	TGTGCCAGCAGCGTAGGCGACAGGGGGACGGCTTTCTTT
NA	TRBV4-2	TRBJ2-2	NA	18	CASSPKGGTGAMAGELFF	TGTGCCAGCAGTCCTAAAGGGGGTACTGGGGCGATGGCCGGGGAGCTGTTTTTT